This T cell receptor beta chain came from a study of T cell responses to AZD1222 COVID-19 vaccine. Study-level findings and limits: Repertoires were sampled only after the peak T cell response. It should be noted that donors were predominantly white British and more often female, and clonal diversity was possibly underestimated. Only 5 to 7 AZD1222 recipients tested seropositive at baseline.

The method was immunoSEQ multiplex PCR; TCRdb's version includes in-frame clones alone and lacks a portion of them. Of about 120,000 clones listed, more than 75% are singletons. This CDR3 is built from 17 residues. Trimming at V came to 6 bases and at J to 6 bases, leaving 19 bases not matched to a gene. To note about this clone: Its antigen is currently unknown.

The chain employs TRBV23-1 and TRBJ1-2; 7 bases agree with TRBD1. TRBV23-1 is annotated as an ORF whose role is uncertain. The sample in question was peripheral blood, obtained on day 0 of AZD1222 vaccination. The sequence was obtained from an adult in good health. DNA of the CDR3: TGCGCCAGCAGCCTGGCCGACCCGGGCAGGGGGAGGGATGGCTACACCTTC. It translates to CASSLADPGRGRDGYTF.